These 21 T cell receptor beta chains share one sample of origin, sequenced in a study of fetal regulatory T cell absence and autoimmunity. The repertoire was sequenced with immunoSEQ multiplex PCR; TCRdb's copy has only in-frame clones and lacks some. The table has about 95,000 clones, more than 70% seen once. Sequencing was carried out using pancreas tissue. Receptor source: a male donor with IPEX syndrome.

The CDR3 region has the DNA TGCGCCAGCAGCCTACGGGACAGGGGTACAGATACGCAGTATTTT. Its protein product is CASSLRDRGTDTQYF. The rearrangement links TRBV4-1 to TRBJ2-3, with 10 bases that match TRBD1. Germline V gene lookup returns CDR1 MGHRA and CDR2 YSYEKL. The length of the CDR3 is 15 residues. Trimming cost V 4 bases and J 3 bases; bases outside gene matches: 4.

The V call is TRBV7-2, the J call TRBJ2-6; 10 nucleotides match TRBD2. This CDR3 comprises 18 residues. Germline V lookup: CDR1 SGHTA, CDR2 FQGNSA. J lost 4 bases, V lost 1 base, and 7 bases had no gene match. CDR3 loop: CASSLDTSGALGANVLTF. Written as DNA, the CDR3 is TGTGCCAGCAGCTTAGACACTAGCGGGGCACTCGGGGCCAACGTCCTGACTTTC.

This chain uses TRBV6-5 with TRBJ2-5; TRBD1 matches 9 bases. CDR3 length: 13 amino acids. CDR1 MNHEY and CDR2 SVGAGI come from the germline V gene. J lost 2 bases, V lost 5 bases, and 0 bases had no gene match. The CDR3 spells CASSDRGQETQYF. For the CDR3, the DNA is TGTGCCAGCAGTGACAGGGGGCAAGAGACCCAGTACTTC.

V and J are TRBV5-4 and TRBJ2-7; TRBD1 agrees at 9 bases. This CDR3 is built from 16 residues. After removal of 2 bases from V and 4 bases from J, the junction contained 10 bases not matched to a gene. Per germline, CDR1 SGHNT and CDR2 YYREEE (reference sequence). The CDR3 nucleotides read TGTGCCAGCAGCTTAGAAGGGACAGGGAACTTTTACGAGCAGTACTTC. Protein sequence: CASSLEGTGNFYEQYF.

V usage is TRBV27 and J usage is TRBJ2-2; D is perhaps TRBD1 (6 bases). This CDR3 is built from 14 residues. Germline values: CDR1 MNHEY, CDR2 SMNVEV (reference sequence). Trimming shortened V by 2 bases and J by 4 bases, and 8 bases separated the two germline ends. CDR3 protein: CASSLEQGTGELFF. The CDR3 DNA is TGTGCCAGCAGTTTAGAACAGGGCACCGGGGAGCTGTTTTTT.

This clone has a handful of counts. The J gene is TRBJ2-7, the V gene TRBV5-4; either TRBD1 or TRBD2 may supply D (5 bases each). The CDR3 runs to 14 residues. The germline V gene encodes CDR1 SGHNT and CDR2 YYREEE (reference sequence). The V end lost 4 bases, the J end lost 2 bases, and 13 bases lay between the germline ends. This CDR3 reads CASSPRGNPYEQYF. CDR3 nucleotides: TGTGCCAGCAGCCCGAGGGGTAATCCCTACGAGCAGTACTTC.

The chain recombines TRBV18 with TRBJ1-3; D remains unclear. This CDR3 comprises 13 residues. Per germline, CDR1 KGHSH and CDR2 LQKENI. Trimming cost V 1 base and J 3 bases, with 4 bases left between them. The CDR3 reads CASSPQGGNTIYF. CDR3 in DNA: TGTGCCAGCTCACCACAGGGTGGAAACACCATATATTTT.

V usage is TRBV7-6 and J usage is TRBJ2-7; 11 nucleotides align to TRBD2. Germline CDR1 SGHVS, CDR2 FNYEAQ. V lost 1 base and J lost 5; bases outside the gene matches: 10. The CDR3 contains 17 residues. The CDR3 is CASSLVPSGRLSHEQYF. The CDR3 DNA is TGTGCCAGCAGCTTAGTCCCTAGCGGGAGGTTGTCCCACGAGCAGTACTTC.

CDR3 sequence: CASGQPYGYTF. Written as DNA, the CDR3 is TGTGCCAGCGGGCAGCCCTATGGCTACACCTTC. V usage is TRBV6-5 and J usage is TRBJ1-2; D gene ambiguous. The CDR3 spans 11 residues. V was trimmed by 8 bases and J by 4 bases, leaving 8 bases between them. In germline, CDR1 is MNHEY, CDR2 SVGAGI.

The chain combines TRBV19 with TRBJ1-2; D perhaps matches TRBD1 (6 bases). This CDR3 is built from 14 residues. V lost 8 bases, J lost 7 bases, and 20 bases lay in between. Germline V CDR1 and CDR2: LNHDA, SQIVND (reference sequence). The CDR3 protein is CASVTFPGAGGYTF. Here the CDR3 DNA reads TGTGCCAGTGTGACCTTCCCGGGGGCAGGTGGCTACACCTTC.

This chain joins TRBV7-9 and TRBJ1-6; D not certain. The CDR3 length is 15 residues. Germline CDR1 reads SEHNR; CDR2 reads FQNEAQ (reference sequence). V was shortened by 4 bases and J by 5 bases, with 12 bases between the two germline ends. The CDR3 DNA sequence: TGTGCCAGCAGCTCCAACGGGCATCATAATTCACCCCTCCACTTT. Translation: CASSSNGHHNSPLHF.

The V gene is TRBV9, the J gene TRBJ1-4; weak D call: TRBD1 (6 bases). The CDR3 consists of 16 residues. Between the trimmed V and J ends, which lost 0 bases and 0 bases, there was a span of 9 bases. Germline assignment: CDR1 SGDLS and CDR2 YYNGEE. This CDR3 is CASSVGGGPTNEKLFF. CDR3 DNA: TGTGCCAGCAGCGTAGGAGGGGGTCCAACTAATGAAAAACTGTTTTTT.

This clone was counted a few times. This chain joins TRBV5-3 and TRBJ2-7, with D unclear. TRBV5-3 is assigned to the ORF class and has an uncertain function. V lost 4 bases and J lost 3, with 8 bases in between. This CDR3 is built from 12 residues. The DNA of the CDR3 is TGTGCCAGAAGCCTCGGTGGCTACGAGCAGTACTTC. Translation: CARSLGGYEQYF.

The chain is built from TRBV19 and TRBJ1-1; D is undetermined. The CDR3 spans 10 residues. Germline CDR1 and CDR2: LNHDA and SQIVND (reference sequence). The V end was cut by 7 bases, the J end by 0 bases, with 0 bases between. CDR3 DNA: TGTGCCAGTATGAACACTGAAGCTTTCTTT. This codes for CASMNTEAFF.

This clone was found a few times. The chain joins TRBV5-4 to TRBJ2-1, with a weak D call TRBD1 (6 bases). This CDR3 is 14 amino acids long. Trimming shortened V by 4 bases and J by 5 bases, and 13 bases separated the two germline ends. Germline CDR1 SGHNT, CDR2 YYREEE (reference sequence). CDR3 in amino acids: CASSTRQVHNEQFF. DNA for the CDR3: TGTGCCAGCAGCACCCGACAGGTTCACAATGAGCAGTTCTTC.

This clone has just one count. The V call is TRBV19, the J call TRBJ2-3, with 9 positions matching TRBD2. The junction had 1 base not matched to a gene; V was cut back by 9 bases and J by 0 bases. CDR1 is LNHDA and CDR2 is SQIVND in the germline V gene (reference sequence). This CDR3 contains 13 residues. The CDR3 sequence: CASAGGSTDTQYF. CDR3 DNA sequence: TGTGCCAGCGCGGGGGGGAGCACAGATACGCAGTATTTT.

This clone was observed a handful of times. The CDR3 DNA reads TGTGCTAGTGGTTCCGGGACGCTCGCCCCCTACGAGCAGTACTTC. The encoded protein is CASGSGTLAPYEQYF. The V call is TRBV12-5, the J call TRBJ2-7; the D gene could be TRBD1 or TRBD2 (5 bases each). Trimming left V 4 bases short and J 2 bases short, with 15 bases between. Germline-derived CDR1 and CDR2 are LGHNT and FRNRAP. This CDR3 contains 15 residues. Combining the CDR3 with reference TRBV12-5 and TRBJ2-7 gives the whole variable domain DARVTQTPRHKVTEMGQEVTMRCQPILGHNTVFWYRQTMMQGLELLAYFRNRAPLDDSGMPKDRFSAEMPDATLATLKIQPSEPRDSAVYFCASGSGTLAPYEQYFGPGTRLTVT.

To note about this clone: Additional DNA sequences in this sample encode the identical CDR3. The chain joins TRBV6-6 to TRBJ1-2; TRBD1 aligns across 11 bases. Germline V CDR1 and CDR2: MNHNY, SVGAGI (reference sequence). There are 12 residues in the CDR3. V was clipped by 4 bases and J by 8 bases; unmatched bases: 0. The CDR3 nucleotides are TGTGCCAGCAGTTGGACAGGGGGCGGCTACACCTTC. It specifies CASSWTGGGYTF.

This clone showed up just a few times. V usage is TRBV7-9 and J usage is TRBJ1-2, with TRBD1 matching over 7 bases. The ends lost 5 bases at V and 4 bases at J; junction bases unmatched: 4. Germline V lookup: CDR1 SEHNR, CDR2 FQNEAQ (reference sequence). The CDR3 spans 13 residues. CDR3 loop: CASSLGQSYGYTF. The CDR3 DNA is TGTGCCAGCAGCCTGGGACAGTCCTATGGCTACACCTTC.

The V gene is TRBV19, the J gene TRBJ1-2; D possibly corresponds to TRBD1 (6 bases). The germline gives CDR1 LNHDA, CDR2 SQIVND (reference sequence). V dropped 9 bases and J dropped 2 bases, with 16 bases sitting between them. The CDR3 covers 14 residues. CDR3 sequence (DNA): TGTGCCAGCGCCCCTCGGACAGACAACTATGGCTACACCTTC. It specifies CASAPRTDNYGYTF.

The CDR3 protein is CASSSYSGRAVGEQYF. Here the CDR3 DNA reads TGTGCCAGCAGTTCCTATAGCGGGAGGGCCGTAGGGGAGCAGTACTTC. The chain joins TRBV5-5 to TRBJ2-7; the match to TRBD2 covers 11 bases. V lost 5 bases and J lost 7; bases outside the gene matches: 14. The CDR3 length is 16 residues. Germline CDR1 and CDR2: SGHKS and YYEKEE (reference sequence).